This T cell receptor beta chain was captured by sequencing in a study of blood T cell repertoires in COVID-19. Turning to the study itself: Sites across the United States, Italy and Spain contributed samples from acute and convalescent COVID-19. The analysed material was cDNA or gDNA that came from T cells, B-cell-depleted T cells, or PBMCs.

Per the authors' pipeline: Reference gene primer amplification gave estimated nucleated cell counts. Sequencing used immunoSEQ multiplex PCR; TCRdb keeps in-frame clones, though not all of them. The V and J calls and clone size are taken from that table; D and trimming were inferred from the DNA. In the table there are more than 50,000 clones, around 67% of which are singletons. V lost 3 bases, J lost 10 bases, and 1 base stayed unmatched. Germline values: CDR1 SGHRS, CDR2 YFSETQ. The CDR3 extends over 12 amino acids. The sequenced material came from peripheral blood. The V and J genes are TRBV5-1 and TRBJ2-6, with 7 bases that match TRBD1. The source is a woman in her 70s with acute or convalescent COVID-19. The CDR3 here is CASSSTGNVLTF. In nucleotides, the CDR3 is TGCGCCAGCAGCTCGACAGGGAACGTCCTGACTTTC.